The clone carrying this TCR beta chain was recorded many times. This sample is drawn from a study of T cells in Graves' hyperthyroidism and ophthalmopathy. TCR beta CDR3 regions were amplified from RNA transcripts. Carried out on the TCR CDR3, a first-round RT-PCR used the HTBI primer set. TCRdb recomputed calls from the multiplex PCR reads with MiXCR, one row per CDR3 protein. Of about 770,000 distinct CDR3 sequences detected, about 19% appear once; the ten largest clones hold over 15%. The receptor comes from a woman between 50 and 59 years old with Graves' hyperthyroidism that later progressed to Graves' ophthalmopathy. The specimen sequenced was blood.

The CDR3: CASSLAGLVGYTF. CDR3 in DNA: TGTGCCAGCAGCTTAGCCGGATTAGTAGGCTACACCTTC. The chain uses TRBV7-9 and TRBJ1-2; D is unresolved. Germline values: CDR1 SEHNR, CDR2 FQNEAQ (reference sequence). The ends were cut back, 0 bases at V and 8 bases at J, with 10 bases in the middle. The CDR3 length is 13 residues.